Below, 30 T cell receptor beta chains from the same sample are listed, as sequenced in a study of T-cell reconstitution after alpha-beta-depleted transplantation in children. The authors prepared the TCRbeta library with unique molecular identifiers. TCRdb analysed the PCR reads with MiXCR anew, one entry per CDR3 protein. Here the sample spans more than 200,000 distinct CDR3 sequences, under 30% being singletons. The source material was PBMCs, sampled before TCRalphabeta/CD19-depleted stem cell transplant. Source of these receptors: a girl aged 2-15 years with Fanconi anemia, due to receive a stem cell transplant.

For this clonotype: A much more abundant neighbour one base away suggests this may be a read error. The CDR3 is CVSSQELAKNIQYF. CDR3 DNA sequence: TGTGTCAGCAGCCAAGAACTAGCCAAAAACATTCAGTACTTC. The chain combines TRBV4-2 with TRBJ2-4, with unresolved D. This CDR3 is built from 14 residues. CDR1 and CDR2 (germline): LGHNA, YNFKEQ.

This clonotype was detected many times. V is TRBV20-1 and J is TRBJ1-6; D unresolved. The length of the CDR3 is 13 residues. Trimming left V 3 bases short and J 10 bases short, with 13 bases between. Looked up from germline, CDR1 is DFQATT and CDR2 is SNEGSKA (reference sequence). The CDR3 DNA is TGCAGTGCTAGCGGGGTCTCGGGCTCACCCCTCCACTTT. Encoded protein: CSASGVSGSPLHF.

This clonotype was seen once. The J gene is TRBJ2-3, the V gene TRBV29-1; 8 nucleotides align to TRBD2. CDR3 length: 16 residues. Germline V lookup: CDR1 SQVTM, CDR2 ANQGSEA. The V segment lost 1 base and the J segment 4 bases; nucleotides outside the gene matches: 10. The CDR3 region is CSVEVGGGLPPDTQYF. In DNA, the CDR3 is TGCAGCGTTGAAGTGGGCGGGGGGCTACCTCCAGATACGCAGTATTTT.

A single count supports this clonotype. The V and J genes are TRBV23-1 and TRBJ2-1; 7 nucleotides align to TRBD2. TRBV23-1 is an open reading frame whose function is uncertain. The CDR3 length is 18 residues. Germline trimming cut 3 bases from V and 8 bases from J; bases unmatched to any gene: 19. CDR3 region: CASSQRGPQRTRRDEQFF. The CDR3 region has the DNA TGCGCCAGCAGTCAGAGGGGCCCACAGCGGACTAGGAGAGATGAGCAGTTCTTC.

This clonotype has a count of ten or more. V usage is TRBV20-1 and J usage is TRBJ2-3; 14 bases align to TRBD2. Germline CDR1 is DFQATT and CDR2 is SNEGSKA (reference sequence). The trim removed 1 base at V and 7 bases at J, leaving 7 bases unmatched. The length of the CDR3 is 16 residues. The CDR3 nucleotides read TGCAGTGCTAGAGCTCGGACTAGCGGGAGGAGTCATACGCAGTATTTT. Its protein is CSARARTSGRSHTQYF.

This clonotype was recorded at least ten times. The J gene is TRBJ1-1, the V gene TRBV7-3; possibly TRBD1 for D (5 bases). The CDR3 is 14 residues long. The germline V gene has CDR1 SGHTA and CDR2 FQGTGA. V lost 2 bases to trimming and J lost 1 base, with 8 bases between them. CDR3 region: CASSLGGGNTEAFF. Here the CDR3 DNA reads TGTGCCAGCAGCTTAGGGGGGGGGAACACTGAAGCTTTCTTT.

Only a few counts were recorded for this clonotype. The chain is built from TRBV23-1 and TRBJ2-7; unclear D gene. TRBV23-1 is classed as an ORF, of uncertain function. The length of the CDR3 is 12 residues. Trimming pared 5 bases from V and 10 bases from J, leaving 15 bases between. In nucleotides, the CDR3 is TGCGCCAGCAGTGGACCTGGGTATCTACAGTACTTC. Translating gives CASSGPGYLQYF.

This chain connects TRBV28 to TRBJ2-3; 7 bases line up with TRBD2. The length of the CDR3 is 14 residues. After removal of 6 bases from V and 2 bases from J, the junction contained 5 bases not matched to a gene. Germline V gene sequence: CDR1 MDHEN, CDR2 SYDVKM. CDR3 DNA: TGTGCCAGCAGGGGGGGAGGGACCACAGATACGCAGTATTTT. Its translation is CASRGGGTTDTQYF.

This clonotype has more than one count but fewer than ten. This chain joins TRBV9 and TRBJ2-1; no clear D gene. The V and J ends lost 3 bases and 5 bases respectively, with 18 bases between them. Germline-derived CDR1 and CDR2 are SGDLS and YYNGEE. This CDR3 is 16 amino acids long. Here the CDR3 reads CASSAYSNPYHNEQFF. The CDR3 DNA reads TGTGCCAGCAGCGCGTACAGCAATCCCTACCACAATGAGCAGTTCTTC.

The V gene is TRBV7-8, the J gene TRBJ2-5; perhaps TRBD1 as D (6 bases). V lost 6 bases and J lost 2, with 7 bases in between. Germline CDR1 is SGHVS and CDR2 is FQNEAQ. The CDR3 runs to 12 residues. For the CDR3, the DNA is TGTGCCAGCAGGGGGGCACAAGAGACCCAGTACTTC. Translating gives CASRGAQETQYF.

This chain uses TRBV19 with TRBJ2-7, with a tentative D call TRBD1 (5 bases). V lost 10 bases, J lost 2 bases, and 18 bases lay in between. Germline V lookup: CDR1 LNHDA, CDR2 SQIVND (reference sequence). The CDR3 has 14 residues. DNA of the CDR3: TGTGCCACTTCCAGACAGCAGGTACCCTACGAGCAGTACTTC. As protein: CATSRQQVPYEQYF.

This sequence joins TRBV28 and TRBJ1-1; D gene uncertain. There are 11 residues in the CDR3. Germline CDR1 and CDR2: MDHEN and SYDVKM. Trimming removed 7 bases at V and 11 bases at J, with 14 bases between. The DNA for the CDR3 is TGTGCCAGCAACAAGGGCCAACCTGCTTTCTTT. Translating gives CASNKGQPAFF.

The chain links TRBV7-2 to TRBJ2-3; D is ambiguous. V lost 2 bases, J lost 0 bases, and 9 bases lay in between. Per germline, CDR1 SGHTA and CDR2 FQGNSA. CDR3 length: 15 residues. CDR3 region: CASSLSRLSTDTQYF. CDR3 nucleotides: TGTGCCAGCAGCTTATCCAGGCTTAGCACAGATACGCAGTATTTT.

This rearrangement joins TRBV29-1 to TRBJ2-7; D perhaps matches TRBD2 (6 bases). V gave up 7 bases and J gave up 6 bases, with 13 bases separating them. Germline assignment: CDR1 SQVTM and CDR2 ANQGSEA. The CDR3 consists of 11 residues. The chain's CDR3 is CSAGEGGEQYF. The CDR3 DNA reads TGCAGCGCTGGAGAGGGAGGCGAGCAGTACTTC.

The chain employs TRBV20-1 and TRBJ2-7; 8 bases are shared with TRBD2. J gave up 4 bases and V 3 bases, and 8 bases lay outside the gene matches. Germline V gives CDR1 DFQATT, CDR2 SNEGSKA (reference sequence). This CDR3 region has 14 residues. CDR3 protein: CSARSGGRIYEQYF. The CDR3 coding sequence is TGCAGTGCTAGGAGCGGGGGAAGAATTTACGAGCAGTACTTC.

In its sample, this clonotype was seen many times. The V call is TRBV29-1, the J call TRBJ1-2; 8 bases are shared with TRBD1. J was trimmed by 5 bases and V by 5 bases; bases with no gene match: 7. The V gene's germline CDR1 is SQVTM and CDR2 ANQGSEA. The CDR3 contains 13 residues. CDR3 coding DNA: TGCAGCGTTCGGAAGGGACAGGAATATGGCTACACCTTC. This gives the protein CSVRKGQEYGYTF.

This clonotype was picked up a small number of times. The CDR3 sequence: CSVGGAGAPYEQYF. The CDR3 DNA reads TGCAGCGTGGGGGGTGCGGGAGCTCCCTACGAGCAGTACTTC. The V call is TRBV29-1, the J call TRBJ2-7, with 7 nucleotides matching TRBD2. CDR3 length equals 14 residues. The junction had 10 bases not matched to a gene; V was cut back by 6 bases and J by 2 bases. Germline assignment: CDR1 SQVTM and CDR2 ANQGSEA.

The rearrangement uses TRBV28 and TRBJ1-2, with 10 bases fitting TRBD1. The germline gives CDR1 MDHEN, CDR2 SYDVKM. V lost 2 bases, J lost 4 bases, and 7 bases stayed unmatched. The CDR3 is made up of 16 amino acids. The CDR3 is CASSLGGTGASYGYTF. The CDR3 DNA reads TGTGCCAGCAGTTTAGGCGGGACAGGGGCTTCCTATGGCTACACCTTC.

The genes are TRBV4-1 and TRBJ2-1, with D perhaps TRBD2 (5 bases). The V end was cut by 0 bases, the J end by 15 bases, with 18 bases between. Germline V gene sequence: CDR1 MGHRA, CDR2 YSYEKL. CDR3 length: 14 residues. CDR3 DNA: TGCGCCAGCAGCCAAGATGGTTATAGGTCAAGCGGGTTCTTC. Its translation: CASSQDGYRSSGFF.

In this sample, this clonotype turned up a few times. The J gene is TRBJ2-6, the V gene TRBV7-2; weak D call: TRBD1 (6 bases). The V end was cut by 2 bases, the J end by 0 bases, with 8 bases between. Per germline, CDR1 SGHTA and CDR2 FQGNSA. The CDR3 contains 16 residues. The CDR3, as DNA: TGTGCCAGCAGCTTACGCAGGGGCTCTGGGGCCAACGTCCTGACTTTC. Residues: CASSLRRGSGANVLTF.

This clonotype came up a few times. The chain has TRBV29-1 and TRBJ2-7; 7 positions agree with TRBD1. Germline CDR1 and CDR2: SQVTM and ANQGSEA. There are 17 residues in the CDR3. The J segment lost 3 bases and the V segment lost 1 base, leaving 15 bases of the junction unmatched. CDR3 sequence reads: CSVEVFARDRLHYEQYF. The CDR3 DNA reads as TGCAGCGTTGAAGTTTTCGCCAGGGACAGACTACACTACGAGCAGTACTTC.

At least ten counts were recorded for this clonotype. The chain combines TRBV20-1 with TRBJ2-1, with 9 bases identical to TRBD1. The V gene's germline CDR1 is DFQATT and CDR2 SNEGSKA (reference sequence). The CDR3 loop spans 14 amino acids. The V and J ends lost 3 bases and 9 bases, in that order; junction bases with no gene match: 9. In DNA form, the CDR3 reads TGCAGTGCTAGTTCAGGACAGGGGTCTGGTGAGCAGTTCTTC. This codes for CSASSGQGSGEQFF.

This clonotype showed up just a few times. The rearrangement uses TRBV5-1 and TRBJ1-2, with TRBD1 identical over 7 bases. The CDR3 extends over 13 amino acids. Losses at the gene ends were 2 bases for V and 5 bases for J; bases not matched to a gene: 3. Per germline, CDR1 SGHRS and CDR2 YFSETQ. The CDR3 region is CASSFTGAYGYTF. The CDR3 nucleotides are TGCGCCAGCAGCTTCACAGGGGCGTATGGCTACACCTTC.

The V gene is TRBV21-1, the J gene TRBJ1-3. TRBV21-1 is classified as a pseudogene. The CDR3 runs to 17 residues. The CDR3 bases are TGTGCCAGCAGCAAAGAAGAAAAAAAGGAGTATGGAAACACCATATATTTT. This encodes CASSKEEKKEYGNTIYF.

There are a few counts of this clonotype. This chain uses TRBV6-5 with TRBJ2-7, with D possibly matching TRBD2 (6 bases). CDR1 is MNHEY and CDR2 is SVGAGI in the germline V gene. Trimming cost V 2 bases and J 4 bases, with 15 bases left between them. The CDR3 is 15 residues long. The CDR3 DNA reads TGTGCCAGCAGTTACGTCCGGGAGTACGATTACGAGCAGTACTTC. It yields the protein CASSYVREYDYEQYF.

The chain employs TRBV29-1 and TRBJ2-1, with TRBD2 matching over 13 bases. The length of the CDR3 is 14 residues. CDR1 is SQVTM and CDR2 is ANQGSEA in the germline V gene. Germline trimming cut 4 bases from V and 8 bases from J; bases unmatched to any gene: 5. The DNA for the CDR3 is TGCAGCGTTGTTGGGACTAGCGGGGCCGATGAGCAGTTCTTC. Amino acids: CSVVGTSGADEQFF.

The chain combines TRBV20-1 with TRBJ2-6; no reliable D call. Trimming took off 6 bases at V and 0 bases at J, with 9 bases between the two ends. The germline V gene has CDR1 DFQATT and CDR2 SNEGSKA (reference sequence). The CDR3 covers 14 residues. The CDR3 DNA follows: TGCAGTGCCCGTGGATACTCTGGGGCCAACGTCCTGACTTTC. It encodes CSARGYSGANVLTF.

V is TRBV29-1 and J is TRBJ2-3; D is unresolved. This CDR3 is 12 amino acids long. In germline, CDR1 is SQVTM, CDR2 ANQGSEA. V was clipped by 3 bases and J by 2 bases, with 6 bases between them. CDR3 sequence: CSVEEFTDTQYF. In nucleotides, the CDR3 is TGCAGCGTTGAGGAGTTCACAGATACGCAGTATTTT.

This clonotype was observed at least ten times. V is TRBV20-1 and J is TRBJ1-4; a possible D gene is TRBD1 (6 bases). CDR1 and CDR2 from the germline V gene are DFQATT and SNEGSKA (reference sequence). The CDR3 length is 14 residues. Trimming shortened V by 6 bases and J by 8 bases, and 19 bases separated the two germline ends. The CDR3 region is CSAFDLQGYEKLFF. The DNA for the CDR3 is TGCAGTGCGTTCGACCTTCAGGGGTACGAAAAACTGTTTTTT.

This clonotype was counted at least ten times. The chain couples TRBV6-1 to TRBJ1-2, with TRBD1 as a possible D gene (6 bases). The CDR3 runs to 13 residues. V lost 1 base, J lost 13 bases, and 16 bases lay in between. The germline gives CDR1 MNHNS, CDR2 SASEGT. CDR3 amino acids: CASSEGPGAAGTF. DNA of the CDR3: TGTGCCAGCAGTGAAGGGCCAGGGGCGGCAGGCACCTTC.